The 25 T cell receptor beta chains below all came from one sample that was sequenced in a study of blood T cell repertoires in COVID-19 (dated by TCRdb to between 2020 and 2021). Library method: the immunoSEQ multiplex PCR assay. Held by TCRdb, this immuneACCESS table contains in-frame sequences only and omits some clones. Under half of the omission traces to an unresolved V gene where checked; the cause of the rest is unknown. The sample table records approximately 500,000 clones; approximately 91% of these occur just once. The top ten clonotypes cover around 8% of the sample. The sample consisted of peripheral blood. The receptors originated from a woman aged 45-65 years with COVID-19, enrolled during active disease.

The rearrangement links TRBV28 to TRBJ1-2, with D possibly being TRBD1 (6 bases). The CDR3 runs 17 residues. Per germline, CDR1 MDHEN and CDR2 SYDVKM. V was pared by 6 bases and J by 0 bases, with 20 bases between. Written as DNA, the CDR3 is TGTGCCAGCAGGACTCCACTAAAGGACAGTTCTAACTATGGCTACACCTTC. Its translation: CASRTPLKDSSNYGYTF.

The chain is built from TRBV7-8 and TRBJ2-3, with TRBD2 matching over 8 bases. The CDR3 is 15 residues long. Trimming at V came to 4 bases and at J to 4 bases, leaving 7 bases not matched to a gene. Germline V gene sequence: CDR1 SGHVS, CDR2 FQNEAQ. The CDR3 bases are TGTGCCAGCAGCTCCGGACTAGCCCCATCAGATACGCAGTATTTT. Amino acid sequence: CASSSGLAPSDTQYF.

The CDR3 here is CASSQDLVQVWANVLTF. Written as DNA, the CDR3 is TGTGCCAGCAGCCAAGATCTGGTGCAGGTCTGGGCCAACGTCCTGACTTTC. The rearrangement uses TRBV14 and TRBJ2-6; D not certain. The CDR3 is 17 amino acids. Per germline, CDR1 SGHDN and CDR2 FVKESK. Trimming shortened V by 0 bases and J by 5 bases, and 14 bases separated the two germline ends.

The chain has TRBV5-6 and TRBJ2-3; the match to TRBD1 covers 9 bases. Germline loops: CDR1 SGHDT, CDR2 YYEEEE. The CDR3 totals 14 residues. The J segment lost 8 bases and the V segment lost 3 bases, leaving 7 bases of the junction unmatched. CDR3 DNA: TGTGCCAGCAGCTCTGGACAGGGGAGAGGTACGCAGTATTTT. It yields the protein CASSSGQGRGTQYF.

This sequence joins TRBV5-6 and TRBJ2-2, with D perhaps TRBD1 (5 bases). This CDR3 spans 16 amino acids. Germline-derived CDR1 and CDR2 are SGHDT and YYEEEE. V shed 4 bases and J shed 4 bases, with 17 bases lying between them. The CDR3 DNA follows: TGTGCCAGCAGCCCCCGTCATAAGGACATCACCGGGGAGCTGTTTTTT. Translating gives CASSPRHKDITGELFF. Using reference TRBV5-6 and TRBJ2-2 for the parts outside the CDR3, the full variable domain is DAGVTQSPTHLIKTRGQQVTLRCSPKSGHDTVSWYQQALGQGPQFIFQYYEEEERQRGNFPDRFSGHQFPNYSSELNVNALLLGDSALYLCASSPRHKDITGELFFGEGSRLTVL.

This clone occurred a few times. This chain joins TRBV5-1 and TRBJ1-6, with D perhaps TRBD1 (6 bases). The germline gives CDR1 SGHRS, CDR2 YFSETQ. The CDR3 is made up of 17 amino acids. V was cut by 4 bases and J by 3 bases, with 17 bases left in between. For the CDR3, the DNA is TGCGCCAGCAGCCGAACCCACAGGGACTACTATAATTCACCCCTCCACTTT. Its protein is CASSRTHRDYYNSPLHF.

This chain joins TRBV5-5 and TRBJ2-3; 10 bases fit TRBD2. This CDR3 comprises 14 residues. Germline V gene lookup returns CDR1 SGHKS and CDR2 YYEKEE (reference sequence). V was pared by 4 bases and J by 5 bases, with 4 bases of the junction left unmatched. The CDR3 reads CASSPGLAEDTQYF. In DNA, the CDR3 is TGTGCCAGCAGCCCTGGACTAGCGGAAGATACGCAGTATTTT.

This chain joins TRBV12-3 or TRBV12-4 and TRBJ2-1; D unclear. This CDR3 has 13 residues. V was pared by 5 bases and J by 4 bases, with 9 bases between. The CDR3 DNA follows: TGTGCCAGCAGTCCTAGACGGTACAATGAGCAGTTCTTC. It specifies CASSPRRYNEQFF.

V gene TRBV4-1 combines with J gene TRBJ2-5, with D possibly matching TRBD1 (6 bases). V gave up 1 base and J gave up 2 bases, with 14 bases separating them. CDR3 length: 16 amino acids. Per germline, CDR1 MGHRA and CDR2 YSYEKL. The CDR3 sequence is CASSQVQRGGQETQYF. CDR3 coding DNA: TGCGCCAGCAGCCAAGTCCAACGAGGGGGACAAGAGACCCAGTACTTC.

This chain joins TRBV5-1 and TRBJ1-6; 7 nucleotides match TRBD1. This CDR3 has 17 residues. The germline CDR1 and CDR2 sequences are SGHRS and YFSETQ. The V segment lost 2 bases and the J segment 9 bases; nucleotides outside the gene matches: 14. CDR3 nucleotides: TGCGCCAGCAGCTTAAAACCAGCTACAGGGGATAGTTCACCCCTCCACTTT. Translation: CASSLKPATGDSSPLHF.

This chain uses TRBV2 with TRBJ2-1, with D unresolved. V was shortened by 1 base and J by 6 bases, with 16 bases between the two germline ends. This CDR3 contains 16 residues. CDR1 and CDR2 from the germline V gene are SNHLY and FYNNEI. The CDR3 here is CASSEDLVNPPNEQFF. The CDR3 region has the DNA TGTGCCAGCAGTGAAGATTTAGTTAACCCCCCCAATGAGCAGTTCTTC.

The J gene is TRBJ1-2, the V gene TRBV10-3; the match to TRBD1 covers 8 bases. The CDR3 sequence is 14 residues long. The V and J ends lost 7 bases and 1 base, in that order; junction bases with no gene match: 5. The germline V gene has CDR1 ENHRY and CDR2 SYGVKD. Here the CDR3 reads CAITRQGNNYGYTF. DNA of the CDR3: TGTGCCATCACCCGACAGGGGAATAACTATGGCTACACCTTC.

The rearrangement links TRBV27 to TRBJ1-4, with D tentatively TRBD1 (6 bases). The germline V gene encodes CDR1 MNHEY and CDR2 SMNVEV (reference sequence). V was cut by 2 bases and J by 6 bases, with 13 bases left in between. The CDR3 consists of 15 residues. The CDR3 spells CASSLNRDEHEKLFF. In DNA form, the CDR3 reads TGTGCCAGCAGTTTAAACAGGGACGAACATGAAAAACTGTTTTTT.

This chain connects TRBV5-5 to TRBJ2-2; D is perhaps TRBD2 (6 bases). Germline V gives CDR1 SGHKS, CDR2 YYEKEE (reference sequence). The CDR3 is made up of 15 amino acids. Trimming pared 4 bases from V and 1 base from J, leaving 11 bases between. This chain's CDR3 is CASSPGLLNTGELFF. DNA of the CDR3: TGTGCCAGCAGCCCGGGACTCCTGAACACCGGGGAGCTGTTTTTT.

The rearrangement links TRBV19 to TRBJ2-3, with a weak D call TRBD2 (5 bases). Germline lookup yields CDR1 LNHDA and CDR2 SQIVND (reference sequence). This CDR3 contains 13 residues. Deletions cut 6 bases from V and 4 bases from J, with 11 bases between. CDR3 in DNA: TGTGCCAGTAGGACCGTCGGGGCAGATACGCAGTATTTT. It yields the protein CASRTVGADTQYF.

This chain joins TRBV30 and TRBJ1-4; D unclear. V lost 0 bases to trimming and J lost 0 bases, with 17 bases between them. CDR1 and CDR2 from the germline V gene are GTSNPN and SVGIG (reference sequence). The CDR3 has 18 residues. CDR3 in amino acids: CAWSVSGRGFATNEKLFF. The CDR3 DNA reads as TGTGCCTGGAGTGTTAGCGGCAGAGGATTTGCAACTAATGAAAAACTGTTTTTT.

The chain links TRBV6-2 or TRBV6-3 to TRBJ2-3; 9 bases match TRBD1. V trimming: 4 bases; J trimming: 6 bases; junction bases outside the gene matches: 8. The CDR3 is made up of 15 amino acids. Germline assignment: CDR1 MNHEY and CDR2 SVGEGT. This CDR3 is CASSSQGAQRDTQYF. The CDR3 DNA is TGTGCCAGCAGTTCACAGGGGGCCCAGAGGGATACGCAGTATTTT.

V is TRBV4-1 and J is TRBJ1-1, with 8 bases matching TRBD1. This CDR3 contains 15 residues. The germline V gene encodes CDR1 MGHRA and CDR2 YSYEKL. V trimming: 4 bases; J trimming: 2 bases; junction bases outside the gene matches: 6. The CDR3 sequence: CASSPAGTGNTEAFF. CDR3 DNA sequence: TGCGCCAGCAGCCCTGCGGGGACAGGAAACACTGAAGCTTTCTTT.

The chain links TRBV18 to TRBJ2-2; 8 bases map to TRBD1. Germline-derived CDR1 and CDR2 are KGHSH and LQKENI. The CDR3 runs to 16 residues. Germline trimming cut 6 bases from V and 1 base from J; bases unmatched to any gene: 7. CDR3 amino acids: CASSDRVGMNTGELFF. The DNA of the CDR3 is TGTGCCAGCTCGGACAGGGTAGGAATGAACACCGGGGAGCTGTTTTTT.

The rearrangement uses TRBV5-1 and TRBJ1-1; D remains ambiguous. The germline V gene encodes CDR1 SGHRS and CDR2 YFSETQ. CDR3 length: 13 amino acids. V was pared by 3 bases and J by 8 bases, with 14 bases between. CDR3 residues: CASSWGEDQEAFF. The CDR3 nucleotides read TGCGCCAGCAGCTGGGGAGAGGACCAAGAAGCTTTCTTT.

J is TRBJ1-1 and V is TRBV12-5, with 8 bases that match TRBD1. Looked up from germline, CDR1 is LGHNT and CDR2 is FRNRAP. The V segment lost 5 bases and the J segment 4 bases; nucleotides outside the gene matches: 6. This CDR3 region has 14 residues. This chain's CDR3 is CASGPLQGVTEAFF. CDR3 DNA sequence: TGTGCTAGTGGTCCATTACAGGGGGTCACTGAAGCTTTCTTT.

The chain joins TRBV28 to TRBJ1-2; D uncertain. Germline loops: CDR1 MDHEN, CDR2 SYDVKM. This CDR3 spans 12 amino acids. The V and J ends lost 0 bases and 7 bases respectively, with 6 bases between them. CDR3 protein: CASSLWSGGYTF. CDR3 nucleotides: TGTGCCAGCAGTTTATGGAGCGGTGGCTACACCTTC.

The rearrangement links TRBV5-4 to TRBJ1-6, with D tentatively TRBD1 (5 bases). This CDR3 spans 16 amino acids. Germline values: CDR1 SGHNT, CDR2 YYREEE (reference sequence). V was shortened by 2 bases and J by 5 bases, with 14 bases between the two germline ends. CDR3 loop: CASSFGPGGNNSPLHF. DNA of the CDR3: TGTGCCAGCAGCTTCGGCCCCGGGGGTAATAATTCACCCCTCCACTTT.

V gene TRBV7-9 combines with J gene TRBJ2-2; 7 bases line up with TRBD2. The CDR3 runs to 15 residues. Germline lookup yields CDR1 SEHNR and CDR2 FQNEAQ (reference sequence). V was pared by 3 bases and J by 4 bases, with 5 bases of the junction left unmatched. The DNA for the CDR3 is TGTGCCAGCAGCTTGGGGACTAAACCCACCGGGGAGCTGTTTTTT. Residues: CASSLGTKPTGELFF.

This chain connects TRBV18 to TRBJ2-1; no firm D call. V was trimmed by 3 bases and J by 9 bases, leaving 9 bases between them. This CDR3 region has 12 residues. The germline gives CDR1 KGHSH, CDR2 LQKENI. The CDR3 nucleotides read TGTGCCAGCTCACCCCTGTCAGGTGAGCAGTTCTTC. This sequence encodes CASSPLSGEQFF.